This T cell receptor beta chain was identified during a study of radiation and T cells in renal cell carcinoma. The CDR3 runs 14 residues. Losses at the gene ends were 4 bases for V and 3 bases for J; bases not matched to a gene: 5. CDR1 and CDR2 from the germline V gene are SGHTA and FQGNSA. Study results and caveats: Without pretreatment biopsies, baseline tumor clonotype presence was undetermined.

Worth noting for this clone: Antigen: not known.

Described time point: baseline pretreatment blood. Stated treatment: 15 Gy SBRT to primary tumor, nephrectomy 4 weeks later. TCRdb keeps only in-frame clones here, not all; method: immunoSEQ multiplex PCR. This table holds 130,000 to 150,000 clones, about 88% found once. Sequencing was performed on blood, taken from a patient whose treatment included radiotherapy and nephrectomy. This receptor was taken from a woman in her forties or fifties with renal cell carcinoma. V is TRBV7-2 and J is TRBJ2-5, with 7 bases that match TRBD2. Here the CDR3 reads CASSSSGKKETQYF. CDR3 DNA sequence: TGTGCCAGCAGCTCCAGCGGGAAGAAAGAGACCCAGTACTTC.